This T cell receptor (beta chain) was sequenced during a study of T cell changes during pregnancy in multiple sclerosis. Profiling relied on immunoSEQ multiplex PCR, and the TCRdb table lists in-frame clones only, not all of them. The repertoire holds approximately 37,000 clones, with roughly nine tenths as singletons. The source was CD4+ T cells from peripheral blood mononuclear cells, collected in the first trimester of pregnancy. This sequence was found in a female donor with multiple sclerosis, enrolled in a pregnancy study.

CDR3 protein: CASSRADGYTF. The DNA for the CDR3 is TGCGCCAGCAGTCGAGCGGACGGCTACACCTTC. The gene calls are TRBV23-1 and TRBJ1-2; D gene ambiguous. TRBV23-1 is an ORF; its function is uncertain. This CDR3 is built from 11 residues. The germline V and J ends were trimmed by 4 bases and 8 bases, with 8 bases remaining between them.